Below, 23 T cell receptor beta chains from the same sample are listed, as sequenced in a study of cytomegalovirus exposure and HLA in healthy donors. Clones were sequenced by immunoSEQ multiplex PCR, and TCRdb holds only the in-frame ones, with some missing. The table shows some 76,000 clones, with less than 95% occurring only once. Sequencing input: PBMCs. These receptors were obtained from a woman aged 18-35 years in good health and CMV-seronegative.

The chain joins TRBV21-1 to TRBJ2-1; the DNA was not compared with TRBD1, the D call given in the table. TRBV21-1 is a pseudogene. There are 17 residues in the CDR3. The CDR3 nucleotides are TGTGCCAGCAGCAAATCGGCTCCAGGGGAAGACTACAATGAGCAGTTCTTC. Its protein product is CASSKSAPGEDYNEQFF.

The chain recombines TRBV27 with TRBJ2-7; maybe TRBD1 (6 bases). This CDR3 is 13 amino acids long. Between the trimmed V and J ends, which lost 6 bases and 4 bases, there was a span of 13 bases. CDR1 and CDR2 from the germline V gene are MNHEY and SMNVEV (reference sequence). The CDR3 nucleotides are TGTGCCAGCAGCAGCAGGGGCTCTTACGAGCAGTACTTC. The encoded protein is CASSSRGSYEQYF.

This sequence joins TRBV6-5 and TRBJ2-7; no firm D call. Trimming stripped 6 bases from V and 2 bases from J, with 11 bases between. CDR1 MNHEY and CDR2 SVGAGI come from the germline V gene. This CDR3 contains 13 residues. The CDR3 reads CASSPTPPYEQYF. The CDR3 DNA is TGTGCCAGCAGCCCTACTCCACCCTACGAGCAGTACTTC.

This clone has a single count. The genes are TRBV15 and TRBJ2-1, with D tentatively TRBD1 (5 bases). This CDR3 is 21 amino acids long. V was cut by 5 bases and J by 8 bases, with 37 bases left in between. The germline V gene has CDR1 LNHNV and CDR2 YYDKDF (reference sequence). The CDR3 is CATSGLTDSPGPFGDRDEQFF. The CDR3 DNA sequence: TGTGCCACCAGCGGCTTGACAGATTCCCCCGGACCTTTCGGAGATCGGGATGAGCAGTTCTTC.

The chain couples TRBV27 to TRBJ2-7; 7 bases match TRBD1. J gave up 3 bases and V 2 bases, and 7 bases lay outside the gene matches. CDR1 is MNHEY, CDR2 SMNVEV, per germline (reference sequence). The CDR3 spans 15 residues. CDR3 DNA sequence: TGTGCCAGCAGTTTAAGTTCCGGGACAGTCTACGAGCAGTACTTC. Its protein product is CASSLSSGTVYEQYF.

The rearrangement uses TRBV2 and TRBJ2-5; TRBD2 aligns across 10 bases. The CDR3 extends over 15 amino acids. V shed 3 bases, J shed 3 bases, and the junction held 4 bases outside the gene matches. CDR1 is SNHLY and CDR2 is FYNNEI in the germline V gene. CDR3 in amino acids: CASSDVAGGKETQYF. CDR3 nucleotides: TGTGCCAGCAGTGATGTAGCGGGGGGAAAAGAGACCCAGTACTTC.

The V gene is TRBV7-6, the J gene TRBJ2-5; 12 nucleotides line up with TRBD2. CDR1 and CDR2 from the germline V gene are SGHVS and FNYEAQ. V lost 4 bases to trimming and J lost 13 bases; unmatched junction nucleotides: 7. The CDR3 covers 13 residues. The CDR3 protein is CASSSSGGAPGYF. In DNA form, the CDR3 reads TGTGCCAGCAGCTCTAGCGGGGGGGCCCCCGGGTACTTC.

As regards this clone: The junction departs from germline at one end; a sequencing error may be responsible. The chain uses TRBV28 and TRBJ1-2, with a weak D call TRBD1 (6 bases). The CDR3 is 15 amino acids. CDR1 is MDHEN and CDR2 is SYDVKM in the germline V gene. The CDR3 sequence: CASSPYLQGFYGHTF. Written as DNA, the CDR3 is TGTGCCAGCAGTCCCTACCTACAGGGATTCTATGGCCACACCTTC.

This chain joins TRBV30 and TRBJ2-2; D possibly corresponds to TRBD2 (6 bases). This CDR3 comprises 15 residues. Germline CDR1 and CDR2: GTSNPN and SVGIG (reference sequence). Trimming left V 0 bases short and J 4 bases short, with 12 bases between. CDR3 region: CAWSVILAGTGELFF. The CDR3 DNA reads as TGTGCCTGGAGTGTCATACTAGCCGGCACCGGGGAGCTGTTTTTT. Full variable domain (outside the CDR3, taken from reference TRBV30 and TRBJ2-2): SQTIHQWPATLVQPVGSPLSLECTVEGTSNPNLYWYRQAAGRGLQLLFYSVGIGQISSEVPQNLSASRPQDRQFILSSKKLLLSDSGFYLCAWSVILAGTGELFFGEGSRLTVL.

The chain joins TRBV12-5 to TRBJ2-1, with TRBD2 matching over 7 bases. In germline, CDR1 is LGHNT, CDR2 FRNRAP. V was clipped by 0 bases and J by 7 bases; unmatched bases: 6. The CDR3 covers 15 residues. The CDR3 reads CASGLVRGRMNEQFF. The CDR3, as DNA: TGTGCTAGTGGTTTGGTACGCGGGAGAATGAATGAGCAGTTCTTC. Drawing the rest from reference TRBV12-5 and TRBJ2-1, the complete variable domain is DARVTQTPRHKVTEMGQEVTMRCQPILGHNTVFWYRQTMMQGLELLAYFRNRAPLDDSGMPKDRFSAEMPDATLATLKIQPSEPRDSAVYFCASGLVRGRMNEQFFGPGTRLTVL.

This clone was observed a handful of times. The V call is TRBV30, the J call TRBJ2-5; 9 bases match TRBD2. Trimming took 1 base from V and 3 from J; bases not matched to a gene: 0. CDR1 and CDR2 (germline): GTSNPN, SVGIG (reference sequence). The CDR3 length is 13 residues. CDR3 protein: CAWSASGKETQYF. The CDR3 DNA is TGTGCCTGGAGTGCTAGCGGGAAAGAGACCCAGTACTTC.

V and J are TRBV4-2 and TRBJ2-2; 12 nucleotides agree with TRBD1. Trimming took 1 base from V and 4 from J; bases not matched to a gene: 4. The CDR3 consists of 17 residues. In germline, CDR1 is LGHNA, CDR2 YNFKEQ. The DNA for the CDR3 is TGTGCCAGCAGCCAAGGGGACAGGGGGCTTCGCACCGGGGAGCTGTTTTTT. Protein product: CASSQGDRGLRTGELFF.

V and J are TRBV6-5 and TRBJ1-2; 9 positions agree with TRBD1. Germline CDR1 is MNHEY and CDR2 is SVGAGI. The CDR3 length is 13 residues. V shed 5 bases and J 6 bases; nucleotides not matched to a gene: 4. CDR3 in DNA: TGTGCCAGCAGTCCGGACAGGGGACATGGCTACACCTTC. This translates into CASSPDRGHGYTF.

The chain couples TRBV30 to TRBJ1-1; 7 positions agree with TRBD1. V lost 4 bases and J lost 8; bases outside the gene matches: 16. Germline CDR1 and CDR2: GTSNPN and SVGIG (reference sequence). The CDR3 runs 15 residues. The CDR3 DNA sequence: TGTGCCTGGACTGAAACAGGGGCCCCCGCGGAGGAAGCTTTCTTT. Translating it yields CAWTETGAPAEEAFF.

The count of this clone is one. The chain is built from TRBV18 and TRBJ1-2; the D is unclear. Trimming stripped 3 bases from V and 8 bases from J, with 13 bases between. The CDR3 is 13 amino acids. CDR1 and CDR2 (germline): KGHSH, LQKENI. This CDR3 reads CASSPAELRGYTF. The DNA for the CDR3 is TGTGCCAGCTCACCGGCGGAGCTGCGGGGCTACACCTTC.

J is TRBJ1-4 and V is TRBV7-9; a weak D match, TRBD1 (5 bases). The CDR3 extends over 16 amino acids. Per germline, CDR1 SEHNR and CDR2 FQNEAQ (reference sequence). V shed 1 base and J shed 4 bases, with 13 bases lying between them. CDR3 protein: CASSLGDRDFNEKLFF. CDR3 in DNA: TGTGCCAGCAGCTTAGGGGACCGGGACTTTAATGAAAAACTGTTTTTT.

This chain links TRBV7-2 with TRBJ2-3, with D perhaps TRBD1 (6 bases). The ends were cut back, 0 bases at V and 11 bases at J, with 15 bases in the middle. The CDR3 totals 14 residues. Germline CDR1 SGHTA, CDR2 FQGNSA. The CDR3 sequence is CASSLARDKSGQYF. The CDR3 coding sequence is TGTGCCAGCAGCTTAGCTCGGGACAAAAGTGGGCAGTATTTT.

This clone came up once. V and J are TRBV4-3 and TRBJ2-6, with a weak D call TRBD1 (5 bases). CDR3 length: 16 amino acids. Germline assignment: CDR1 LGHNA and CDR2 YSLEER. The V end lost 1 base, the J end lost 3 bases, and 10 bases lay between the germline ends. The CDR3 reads CASSQVQGSGANVLTF. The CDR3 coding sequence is TGCGCCAGCAGCCAAGTCCAGGGAAGTGGGGCCAACGTCCTGACTTTC.

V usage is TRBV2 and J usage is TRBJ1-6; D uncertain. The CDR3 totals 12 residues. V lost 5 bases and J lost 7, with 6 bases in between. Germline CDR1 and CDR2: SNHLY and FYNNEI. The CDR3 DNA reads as TGTGCCAGCAGTTTCACAAATTCACCCCTCCACTTT. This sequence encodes CASSFTNSPLHF.

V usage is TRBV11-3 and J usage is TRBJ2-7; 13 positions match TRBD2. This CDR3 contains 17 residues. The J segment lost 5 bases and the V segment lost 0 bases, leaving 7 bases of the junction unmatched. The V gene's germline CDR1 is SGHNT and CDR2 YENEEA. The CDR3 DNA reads TGTGCCAGCAGCTTAGATGGGCGGACTAGCGGGAGCAACGAGCAGTACTTC. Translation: CASSLDGRTSGSNEQYF.

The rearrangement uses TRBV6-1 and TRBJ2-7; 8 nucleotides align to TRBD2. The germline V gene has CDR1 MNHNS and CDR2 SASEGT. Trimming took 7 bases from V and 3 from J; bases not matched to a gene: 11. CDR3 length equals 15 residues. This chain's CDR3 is CASTSSAGDIYEQYF. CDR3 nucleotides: TGTGCCAGCACTTCCTCAGCGGGAGACATCTACGAGCAGTACTTC.

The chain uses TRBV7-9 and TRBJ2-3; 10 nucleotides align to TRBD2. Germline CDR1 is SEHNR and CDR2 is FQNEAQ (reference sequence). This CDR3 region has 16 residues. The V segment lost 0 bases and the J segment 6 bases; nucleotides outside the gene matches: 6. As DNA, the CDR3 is TGTGCCAGCAGCTTAGCGCATCTAGCGGGAGCTGATACGCAGTATTTT. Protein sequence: CASSLAHLAGADTQYF.

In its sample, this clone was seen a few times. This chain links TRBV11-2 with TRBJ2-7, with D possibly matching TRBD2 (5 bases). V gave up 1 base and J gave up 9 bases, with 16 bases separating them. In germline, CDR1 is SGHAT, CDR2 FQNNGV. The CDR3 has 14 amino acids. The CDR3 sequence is CASSLAGSYETQYF. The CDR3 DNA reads TGTGCCAGCAGCTTAGCGGGATCCTACGAGACGCAGTACTTC.